This is a list of T cell receptor beta chains from one sample in a study of blood T cells in healthy people across ages. TCRdb re-called the 5' RACE reads with MiXCR, one entry per CDR3 protein. The sample has some 1.5 million distinct CDR3 sequences, 28% seen once. Sequenced material: blood. These receptors originate from a woman aged 25 to 45 in good health. The conserved cysteine and the conserved F or W are not part of the CDR3 here.

V: TRBV20-1
J: TRBJ2-3
CDR3: SARDPAGTVGGTTDTQY

V: TRBV6-5
J: TRBJ2-7
CDR3: ASMGDSYEQY

V: TRBV9
J: TRBJ2-3
CDR3: ASSESGGGTDTQY

V: TRBV6-1
J: TRBJ1-2
CDR3: ASSENAWNLTYGYT

V: TRBV28
J: TRBJ2-5
CDR3: ASTSIGEKETQY

V: TRBV29-1
J: TRBJ1-2
CDR3: SVAGDRGGGYT

V: TRBV5-1
J: TRBJ2-1
CDR3: ASSPGTDPYNEQF

V: TRBV19
J: TRBJ1-2
CDR3: ASTPDRVIGYT

V: TRBV7-9
J: TRBJ2-1
CDR3: VSQAEGGAYEQF

V: TRBV11-2
J: TRBJ2-5
CDR3: ASNPLETQY

V: TRBV30
J: TRBJ1-2
CDR3: AWSLGLGYT

V: TRBV29-1
J: TRBJ1-1
CDR3: SVPTNTEAF

V: TRBV7-3
J: TRBJ2-5
CDR3: ASSLQGALQETQY

V: TRBV19
J: TRBJ1-1
CDR3: ASSTGQGAYTEAF

V: TRBV6-1
J: TRBJ2-1
CDR3: ASSEIGNEQF

V: TRBV2
J: TRBJ1-3
CDR3: ATSAGSGNTIY

V: TRBV7-2
J: TRBJ1-2
CDR3: ACSLSPPQIQCSTYGYT

V: TRBV5-5
J: TRBJ1-4
CDR3: ASSSGTWANEKLF

V: TRBV5-1
J: TRBJ2-5
CDR3: ASSSPSGVEETQY

V: TRBV7-9
J: TRBJ2-7
CDR3: ASSLGTQPNEQY

V: TRBV5-1
J: TRBJ2-1
CDR3: ASKLAGEQF

V: TRBV4-1
J: TRBJ2-3
CDR3: ATSYRGQADTQY

V: TRBV18
J: TRBJ2-7
CDR3: ASSPTAQLEQY

V: TRBV7-9
J: TRBJ2-7
CDR3: ASSLAPEARGEQY

V: TRBV11-2
J: TRBJ2-3
CDR3: ASSTGNTDTQY

V: TRBV2
J: TRBJ2-4
CDR3: ASKGDGGEQY

V: TRBV6-2/TRBV6-3
J: TRBJ2-6
CDR3: ASSYSIFSGANVLT

V: TRBV7-2
J: TRBJ1-1
CDR3: ASSLEGYSEAF

V: TRBV28
J: TRBJ1-1
CDR3: PSRANTEAF

V: TRBV10-1
J: TRBJ2-1
CDR3: ASRSGTSGNDEQF